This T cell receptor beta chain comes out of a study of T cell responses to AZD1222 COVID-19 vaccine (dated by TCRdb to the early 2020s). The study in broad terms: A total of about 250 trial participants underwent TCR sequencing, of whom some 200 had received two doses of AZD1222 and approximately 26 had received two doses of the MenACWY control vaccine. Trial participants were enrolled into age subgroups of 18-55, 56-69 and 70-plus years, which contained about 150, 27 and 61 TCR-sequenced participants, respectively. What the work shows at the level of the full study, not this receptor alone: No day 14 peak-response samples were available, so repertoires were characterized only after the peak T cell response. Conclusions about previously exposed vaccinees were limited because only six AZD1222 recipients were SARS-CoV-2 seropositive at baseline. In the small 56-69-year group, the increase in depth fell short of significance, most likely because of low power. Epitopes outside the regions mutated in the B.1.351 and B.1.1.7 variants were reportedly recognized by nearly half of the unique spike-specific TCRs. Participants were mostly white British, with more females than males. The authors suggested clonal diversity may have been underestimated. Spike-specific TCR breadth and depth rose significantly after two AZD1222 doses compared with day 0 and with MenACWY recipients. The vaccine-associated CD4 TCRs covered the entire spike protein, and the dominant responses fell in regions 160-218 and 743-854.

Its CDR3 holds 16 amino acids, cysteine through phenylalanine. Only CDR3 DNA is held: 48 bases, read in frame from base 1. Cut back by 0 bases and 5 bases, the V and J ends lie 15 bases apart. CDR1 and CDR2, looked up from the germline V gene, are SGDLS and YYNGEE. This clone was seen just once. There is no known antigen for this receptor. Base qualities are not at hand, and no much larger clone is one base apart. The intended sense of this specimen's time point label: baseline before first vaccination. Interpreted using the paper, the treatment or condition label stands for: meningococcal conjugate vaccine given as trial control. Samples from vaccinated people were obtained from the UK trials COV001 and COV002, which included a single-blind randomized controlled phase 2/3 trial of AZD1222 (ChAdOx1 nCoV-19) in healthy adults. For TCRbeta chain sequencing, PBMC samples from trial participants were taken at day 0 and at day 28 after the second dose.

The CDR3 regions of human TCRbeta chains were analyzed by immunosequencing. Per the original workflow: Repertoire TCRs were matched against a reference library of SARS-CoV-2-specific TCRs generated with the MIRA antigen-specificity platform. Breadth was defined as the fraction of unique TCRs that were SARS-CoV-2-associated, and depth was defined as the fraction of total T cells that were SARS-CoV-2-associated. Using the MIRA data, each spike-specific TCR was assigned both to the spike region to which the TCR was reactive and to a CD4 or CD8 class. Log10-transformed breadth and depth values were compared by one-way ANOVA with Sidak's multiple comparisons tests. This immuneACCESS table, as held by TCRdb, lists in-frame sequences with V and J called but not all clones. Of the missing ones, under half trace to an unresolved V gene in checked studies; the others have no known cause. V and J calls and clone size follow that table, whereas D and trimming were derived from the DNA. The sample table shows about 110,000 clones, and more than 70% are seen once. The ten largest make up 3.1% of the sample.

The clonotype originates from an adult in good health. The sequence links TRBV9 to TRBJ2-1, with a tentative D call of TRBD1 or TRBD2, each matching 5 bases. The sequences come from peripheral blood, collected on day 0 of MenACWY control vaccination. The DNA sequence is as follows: TGTGCCAGCAGCGTAGGGTCAGGGACCGTGAACAATGAGCAGTTCTTC. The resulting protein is CASSVGSGTVNNEQFF.